This TCR beta chain was captured by sequencing in a study of T cells in Graves' hyperthyroidism and ophthalmopathy. Looking at the study overall: Peripheral blood draws took place at initial diagnosis, ahead of any treatment.

A note on this clonotype: Its antigen is as yet unknown. Given a much more abundant clone one base away, this may be a read error.

Overall study results and limits: The model's output predicted ophthalmopathy at a median of about 6.5 months prior to onset.

Amplification targeted TCR beta CDR3 regions from RNA transcripts. A first-round RT-PCR of the TCR CDR3 used the HTBI primer set. TCRdb reanalysed the multiplex PCR reads using MiXCR and keeps one entry per CDR3 protein. The sample has fewer than 650,000 distinct CDR3 sequences, 11% to 15% seen once. Ophthalmopathy patients had moderate-to-severe active disease, CAS ≥3, NOSPECS ≥4, and disease duration under 3 months. The CDR3 totals 18 residues. Germline V CDR1 and CDR2: KGHDR, SFDVKD. The clonotype comes from a woman aged 18-30 years with Graves' ophthalmopathy. Input material: blood. The rearrangement joins TRBV24-1 to TRBJ2-1; TRBD2 aligns across 11 bases. The assigned J gene may be wrong: the sequence end matches TRBJ2-7 better. DNA of the CDR3: TGTGCCACCAGTGATTTCGGAGCTAGCGGGAGGCTAAACAATGAGCAGTACTTC. This encodes CATSDFGASGRLNNEQYF.